This is a list of T cell receptor beta chains from one sample in a study of spatial heterogeneity in lung cancer. MiXCR, run by TCRdb on the 5' RACE reads, gives a single entry per CDR3 protein. In the table there are over 45,000 distinct CDR3 sequences, approximately 5% of which are singletons. Sequenced material: PBMCs, taken at surgery. Receptors were obtained from a male donor with early-stage non-small cell lung cancer. CDR3s include the opening cysteine and the closing phenylalanine or tryptophan. Fields, in order: CDR3 DNA, CDR3 protein, clone size, V gene, D gene, J gene. The D gene is left open where the match is weak. The size entry is marked missing in some rows and otherwise reads once, few, many or a size class.

TGCAGTGCTAGACTCGGACACTACGAGCAGTACTTC	CSARLGHYEQYF	many	TRBV20-1	NA	TRBJ2-7
TGCGCCAGCAGCTTGGCCGGGGAATCCTACGAGCAGTACTTC	CASSLAGESYEQYF	many	TRBV5-1	NA	TRBJ2-7
TGTGCTAGTGGTGCCTGGACAGCCAACACCGGGGAGCTGTTTTTT	CASGAWTANTGELFF	many	TRBV12-5	NA	TRBJ2-2
TGTGCTACGGGGGTAGCCGGACCCTACGAGCAGTACTTC	CATGVAGPYEQYF	NA	TRBV10-3	NA	TRBJ2-7
TGTGCCAGCAGTTTCACGGGACACCACAATGAGCAGTTCTTC	CASSFTGHHNEQFF	many	TRBV27	NA	TRBJ2-1
TGTGCCAGCAGCACGCGCGGGCGAACTGAAGCTTTCTTT	CASSTRGRTEAFF	many	TRBV5-5	NA	TRBJ1-1
TGTGCCACCAGCAGAGTAACAGGGGCCTCTGGGGCCAACGTCCTGACTTTC	CATSRVTGASGANVLTF	many	TRBV15	TRBD1	TRBJ2-6
TGCAGCGTTGAAGGGACTAGACAAGAGACCCAGTACTTC	CSVEGTRQETQYF	many	TRBV29-1	TRBD2	TRBJ2-5
TGTGCCAGCAGTGATCAGACAGGGCCAAGCTATGGCTACACCTTC	CASSDQTGPSYGYTF	many	TRBV6-1	TRBD1	TRBJ1-2
TGCAGTGGACACAGGGAGTCAGAGACCCAGTACTTC	CSGHRESETQYF	many	TRBV20-1	NA	TRBJ2-5
TGCAGTGCTAGACGACTAGCGGCCACAGATACGCAGTATTTT	CSARRLAATDTQYF	many	TRBV20-1	TRBD2	TRBJ2-3
TGTGCCAGCAGCAACCGGGACAAAGAGACCCAGTACTTC	CASSNRDKETQYF	many	TRBV7-9	NA	TRBJ2-5
TGCGCCAGCAGGGGACAGGGAAAGCAGTACTTC	CASRGQGKQYF	NA	TRBV10-1	TRBD1	TRBJ2-7
TGTGCCAGCTCACCACGCGGAGCGGGAGGGCCCGAGCAGTACTTC	CASSPRGAGGPEQYF	many	TRBV18	TRBD2	TRBJ2-7
TGTGCCACCAGCGAGGATGGAGGGACCTACGAGCAGTACTTC	CATSEDGGTYEQYF	few	TRBV15	NA	TRBJ2-7
TGTGCCAGCAGTACGACAGGGAAGGATACGCAGTATTTT	CASSTTGKDTQYF	NA	TRBV28	TRBD1	TRBJ2-3
TGTGCCAGCAGCTACACAGATACGCAGTATTTT	CASSYTDTQYF	many	TRBV11-2	NA	TRBJ2-3
TGCAGTGCTATCAACGACGGCCGCTCCTATAATTCACCCCTCCACTTT	CSAINDGRSYNSPLHF	many	TRBV20-1	NA	TRBJ1-6
TGTGCCAGCAGTGCAGGGACAGGGGATACCGGGGAGCTGTTTTTT	CASSAGTGDTGELFF	many	TRBV12-3/TRBV12-4	TRBD1	TRBJ2-2
TGTGCCAGCAGGTGGAGACCGGGCCACGGGGGGTTCTTC	CASRWRPGHGGFF	many	TRBV28	NA	TRBJ2-1
TGTGCCAGCAGCTTAGGACTAGCGGTATCTAAAGAGACCCAGTACTTC	CASSLGLAVSKETQYF	many	TRBV11-2	TRBD2	TRBJ2-5
TGTGCCAGCACCCCTGCGGGGTATGGTACAGATACGCAGTATTTT	CASTPAGYGTDTQYF	many	TRBV3-1	NA	TRBJ2-3
TGTGCCACCACATTGACCGACAGCTCCTATAATTCACCCCTCCACTTT	CATTLTDSSYNSPLHF	many	TRBV19	NA	TRBJ1-6
TGTGCCAGCAGCCAGACAGCAGAACTTAGCTCCTACGAGCAGTACTTC	CASSQTAELSSYEQYF	many	TRBV3-1	NA	TRBJ2-7
TGTGCCAGCAGCCAAGGGCGGGAAACCTACGAGCAGTACTTC	CASSQGRETYEQYF	many	TRBV7-6	NA	TRBJ2-7
TGTGCCAGCAGTTTAGCGGGACTAGGGGTCTACGAGCAGTACTTC	CASSLAGLGVYEQYF	many	TRBV28	TRBD2	TRBJ2-7
TGTGCCAGCAGCCCCCCATCTTTCCAAGAGACCCAGTACTTC	CASSPPSFQETQYF	NA	TRBV7-2	NA	TRBJ2-5
TGTGCCAGCAGCTTCGGGACTAGCGATGACAATGAGCAGTTCTTC	CASSFGTSDDNEQFF	few	TRBV9	TRBD2	TRBJ2-1
TGCAGTGCTTCCTCGTCGAGGACTCGCTCCTACGAGCAGTACTTC	CSASSSRTRSYEQYF	many	TRBV20-1	NA	TRBJ2-7
TGTGCCAGCAGAGTACGGGCCTCAGGGGGGAATGAGCAGTTCTTC	CASRVRASGGNEQFF	many	TRBV11-2	NA	TRBJ2-1
TGTGCCAGCAGCCAATTACAGGTTTACACTGAAGCTTTCTTT	CASSQLQVYTEAFF	many	TRBV3-1	NA	TRBJ1-1
TGTGCCAGCACCCCCGGCAGGGGGACTGAAGCTTTCTTT	CASTPGRGTEAFF	once	TRBV12-3/TRBV12-4	TRBD1	TRBJ1-1
TGCAGCGTGAACAGGGGAGAGACCCAGTACTTC	CSVNRGETQYF	many	TRBV29-1	TRBD1	TRBJ2-5
TGTGCCAGCAGCTTAGCCACAGGGGGCACTGAAGCTTTCTTT	CASSLATGGTEAFF	NA	TRBV7-9	TRBD1	TRBJ1-1
TGTGCCAGCAGCTTATGGGGAGCGGGAGGGCCCACAGATACGCAGTATTTT	CASSLWGAGGPTDTQYF	many	TRBV11-2	TRBD2	TRBJ2-3
TGTGCCAGCAGCCATAGGACTGCTAACTCACCCCTCCACTTT	CASSHRTANSPLHF	many	TRBV3-1	NA	TRBJ1-6
TGTGCCAGCAGTTTTGGTGACCGGACGGCCTTC	CASSFGDRTAF	many	TRBV12-3/TRBV12-4	NA	TRBJ2-7
TGTGCCAGCAGCTTCACAGGGGCTAATGAAAAACTGTTTTTT	CASSFTGANEKLFF	many	TRBV12-3/TRBV12-4	TRBD1	TRBJ1-4
TGCGCCAGCAGCCAATCTACAGGTTCTGGGGCCAACGTCCTGACTTTC	CASSQSTGSGANVLTF	many	TRBV4-3	NA	TRBJ2-6
TGCAGTGCTAGCACGGAGCATCAGGAGACCCAGTACTTC	CSASTEHQETQYF	many	TRBV20-1	NA	TRBJ2-5